These 27 T cell receptor beta chains originate from one sample sequenced in a study of blood T cell repertoires in COVID-19. The method was immunoSEQ multiplex PCR; TCRdb's version includes in-frame clones alone and lacks a portion of them. The sample records about 170,000 clones, 84% being singletons. Sequencing used peripheral blood. These TCRs come from a woman over 75 with COVID-19, enrolled during active disease.

The chain is built from TRBV3-1 (or the pseudogene TRBV3-2) and TRBJ2-2, with a possible D match to TRBD2 (5 bases). Trimming took off 1 base at V and 4 bases at J, with 16 bases between the two ends. This CDR3 spans 17 amino acids. The germline CDR1 and CDR2 sequences are LGHDT and YNNKEL (reference sequence). The CDR3: CASSQAGNKRGTGELFF. Written as DNA, the CDR3 is TGTGCCAGCAGCCAAGCGGGGAATAAGAGAGGCACCGGGGAGCTGTTTTTT.

Only one count was recorded for this clone. The genes are TRBV10-1 and TRBJ2-3; possible D gene TRBD1, 5 bases. In germline, CDR1 is WNHNN, CDR2 SYGVQD (reference sequence). The CDR3 is 13 amino acids. V lost 7 bases and J lost 2, with 10 bases in between. The CDR3 DNA reads TGCGCCAGCAAGGGGAAGAACACAGATACGCAGTATTTT. Protein product: CASKGKNTDTQYF.

The rearrangement uses TRBV6-5 and TRBJ1-2, with 10 bases matching TRBD1. The germline V gene encodes CDR1 MNHEY and CDR2 SVGAGI. V trimming: 6 bases; J trimming: 8 bases; junction bases outside the gene matches: 12. This CDR3 has 15 residues. CDR3 residues: CASRGTTGGKVGYTF. As DNA, the CDR3 is TGTGCCAGCAGAGGTACGACAGGGGGCAAGGTCGGCTACACCTTC.

The V gene is TRBV28, the J gene TRBJ1-2, with TRBD1 as a possible D gene (5 bases). Germline V lookup: CDR1 MDHEN, CDR2 SYDVKM. The CDR3 has 14 amino acids. The V end lost 3 bases, the J end lost 0 bases, and 8 bases lay between the germline ends. CDR3 in DNA: TGTGCCAGCAGTTTCCAAGGGGCTAACTATGGCTACACCTTC. Translated: CASSFQGANYGYTF.

This clone was found a few times. The chain is built from TRBV9 and TRBJ1-3; D is undetermined. This CDR3 comprises 15 residues. Germline CDR1 is SGDLS and CDR2 is YYNGEE. V was clipped by 0 bases and J by 7 bases, with 14 bases between them. This CDR3 is CASSVGAGPHNTIYF. The CDR3 DNA sequence: TGTGCCAGCAGCGTAGGGGCAGGCCCGCATAACACCATATATTTT.

This chain joins TRBV20-1 and TRBJ2-4; TRBD2 aligns across 8 bases. The V gene end was trimmed by 3 bases and the J gene end by 7 bases; junction bases not matched to a gene: 8. The CDR3 is made up of 14 amino acids. Germline CDR1 DFQATT, CDR2 SNEGSKA (reference sequence). Here the CDR3 reads CSASTGTGGNIQYF. The CDR3 DNA reads TGCAGTGCTAGTACCGGGACGGGAGGGAACATTCAGTACTTC.

This sequence joins TRBV6-5 and TRBJ1-2, with unresolved D. The CDR3 runs 14 residues. Germline assignment: CDR1 MNHEY and CDR2 SVGAGI. V was shortened by 2 bases and J by 4 bases, with 11 bases between the two germline ends. For the CDR3, the DNA is TGTGCCAGCAGTTACGCGGGCAGAAGCTATGGCTACACCTTC. Its protein product is CASSYAGRSYGYTF.

A remark on this clone: Other DNA sequences in the sample encode the same CDR3. The V call is TRBV5-5, the J call TRBJ2-7; 7 bases agree with TRBD1. Germline trimming cut 0 bases from V and 4 bases from J; bases unmatched to any gene: 7. Germline CDR1 reads SGHKS; CDR2 reads YYEKEE (reference sequence). This CDR3 spans 15 amino acids. CDR3 loop: CASSLVAGGPYEQYF. Here the CDR3 DNA reads TGTGCCAGCAGCTTGGTAGCAGGGGGACCTTACGAGCAGTACTTC.

The V call is TRBV9, the J call TRBJ2-1, with 7 bases aligning to TRBD2. Germline loops: CDR1 SGDLS, CDR2 YYNGEE. The V segment lost 0 bases and the J segment 0 bases; nucleotides outside the gene matches: 6. The CDR3 sequence is 17 residues long. The CDR3 DNA reads as TGTGCCAGCAGCGTAGCGGGGCGGGGGTTCTCCTACAATGAGCAGTTCTTC. This codes for CASSVAGRGFSYNEQFF. Drawing the rest from reference TRBV9 and TRBJ2-1, the complete variable domain is DSGVTQTPKHLITATGQRVTLRCSPRSGDLSVYWYQQSLDQGLQFLIQYYNGEERAKGNILERFSAQQFPDLHSELNLSSLELGDSALYFCASSVAGRGFSYNEQFFGPGTRLTVL.

The genes are TRBV5-1 and TRBJ2-2; 7 positions match TRBD1. Germline V gene sequence: CDR1 SGHRS, CDR2 YFSETQ. This CDR3 has 13 amino acids. Trimming took 3 bases from V and 5 from J; bases not matched to a gene: 1. The CDR3 reads CASSSGQTGELFF. For the CDR3, the DNA is TGCGCCAGCAGCTCGGGACAGACCGGGGAGCTGTTTTTT.

The rearrangement uses TRBV19 and TRBJ1-5, with D possibly being TRBD1 (6 bases). The CDR3 has 15 residues. Trimming removed 8 bases at V and 3 bases at J, with 17 bases between. Germline-derived CDR1 and CDR2 are LNHDA and SQIVND (reference sequence). Here the CDR3 DNA reads TGTGCCAGTGCCGATTTTCAGGGGTTCAATCAGCCCCAGCATTTT. The encoded protein is CASADFQGFNQPQHF.

The V and J genes are TRBV30 and TRBJ2-5, with D perhaps TRBD2 (6 bases). Per germline, CDR1 GTSNPN and CDR2 SVGIG (reference sequence). The CDR3 is made up of 15 amino acids. Trimming removed 3 bases at V and 2 bases at J, with 16 bases between. CDR3 residues: CAWRPGQAGQETQYF. In DNA form, the CDR3 reads TGTGCCTGGAGGCCCGGGCAGGCGGGGCAAGAGACCCAGTACTTC.

The CDR3 nucleotides are TGTGCCACCAGTGAACCAGGGGGCACGGGCAATCAGCCCCAGCATTTT. Protein sequence: CATSEPGGTGNQPQHF. The chain combines TRBV24-1 with TRBJ1-5; 8 positions agree with TRBD1. Looked up from germline, CDR1 is KGHDR and CDR2 is SFDVKD. The length of the CDR3 is 16 residues. Trimming took 4 bases from V and 2 from J; bases not matched to a gene: 6.

The chain links TRBV29-1 to TRBJ2-5, with 11 bases aligning to TRBD2. This CDR3 comprises 17 residues. V trimming: 3 bases; J trimming: 2 bases; junction bases outside the gene matches: 11. The germline CDR1 and CDR2 sequences are SQVTM and ANQGSEA. CDR3 nucleotide sequence: TGCAGCGTTGAGTCTTGGCTAGCGGGAGGAACACAAGAGACCCAGTACTTC. Protein product: CSVESWLAGGTQETQYF.

This chain uses TRBV7-2 with TRBJ2-3; 10 positions agree with TRBD2. V lost 1 base and J lost 1; bases outside the gene matches: 2. The germline V gene encodes CDR1 SGHTA and CDR2 FQGNSA. The length of the CDR3 is 16 residues. CDR3: CASSLGGLAGTDTQYF. The CDR3 nucleotides are TGTGCCAGCAGCTTAGGAGGACTAGCGGGCACAGATACGCAGTATTTT. Using reference TRBV7-2 and TRBJ2-3 for the parts outside the CDR3, the full variable domain is GAGVSQSPSNKVTEKGKDVELRCDPISGHTALYWYRQSLGQGLEFLIYFQGNSAPDKSGLPSDRFSAERTGGSVSTLTIQRTQQEDSAVYLCASSLGGLAGTDTQYFGPGTRLTVL.

In regard to this clone: The same CDR3 also results from other DNA sequences found in this sample. The rearrangement joins TRBV11-2 to TRBJ2-7; D gene ambiguous. This CDR3 region has 11 residues. Trimming left V 4 bases short and J 4 bases short, with 5 bases between. Germline V gene data show CDR1 as SGHAT and CDR2 as FQNNGV. The DNA of the CDR3 is TGTGCCAGCAGCTCCATTTACGAGCAGTACTTC. Amino acids: CASSSIYEQYF.

This chain links TRBV11-3 with TRBJ2-2; 7 bases line up with TRBD2. CDR1 is SGHNT and CDR2 is YENEEA in the germline V gene. With V trimmed by 3 bases and J by 1 base, 2 bases remained unmatched. The CDR3 extends over 15 amino acids. CDR3 residues: CASSFRGGNTGELFF. The CDR3 DNA is TGTGCCAGCAGCTTCCGCGGGGGGAACACCGGGGAGCTGTTTTTT.

This chain links TRBV5-6 with TRBJ2-7; weak D call: TRBD2 (6 bases). The germline V gene encodes CDR1 SGHDT and CDR2 YYEEEE. This CDR3 spans 14 amino acids. The V end lost 0 bases, the J end lost 6 bases, and 13 bases lay between the germline ends. The chain's CDR3 is CASSLAGVSLEQYF. The CDR3 nucleotides are TGTGCCAGCAGCTTGGCGGGAGTGTCGCTCGAGCAGTACTTC.

The chain links TRBV18 to TRBJ2-3; D may be TRBD1 (5 bases). The germline CDR1 and CDR2 sequences are KGHSH and LQKENI. CDR3 length: 15 amino acids. The V end lost 4 bases, the J end lost 2 bases, and 13 bases lay between the germline ends. CDR3 loop: CASSLATAFTDTQYF. In DNA form, the CDR3 reads TGTGCCAGCTCACTGGCGACAGCCTTCACAGATACGCAGTATTTT.

V and J are TRBV3-1 (or the pseudogene TRBV3-2) and TRBJ2-1, with 9 nucleotides matching TRBD2. Germline lookup yields CDR1 LGHDT and CDR2 YNNKEL (reference sequence). This CDR3 is built from 14 residues. V lost 4 bases and J lost 4; bases outside the gene matches: 2. CDR3: CASSLAGAYNEQFF. The CDR3 region has the DNA TGTGCCAGCAGCCTAGCGGGGGCTTACAATGAGCAGTTCTTC.

The chain couples TRBV11-1 to TRBJ2-1; 7 positions match TRBD2. The CDR3 covers 13 residues. V gave up 6 bases and J gave up 7 bases; unmatched junction bases: 6. CDR1 is SGHAT and CDR2 is FQDESV in the germline V gene (reference sequence). CDR3 sequence (DNA): TGTGCCAGCAGGGCCGGGACTACAAATGAGCAGTTCTTC. Translating it yields CASRAGTTNEQFF.

This clone was picked up one time. Here the CDR3 reads CASSPERQGGAEAFF. The CDR3, as DNA: TGTGCCAGCAGCCCGGAACGACAGGGGGGGGCTGAAGCTTTCTTT. J is TRBJ1-1 and V is TRBV5-4; 9 bases fit TRBD1. The CDR3 totals 15 residues. Trimming took 4 bases from V and 6 from J; bases not matched to a gene: 10. Germline CDR1 and CDR2: SGHNT and YYREEE (reference sequence).

The rearrangement joins TRBV5-5 to TRBJ2-1, with 10 positions matching TRBD2. From germline, CDR1 is SGHKS and CDR2 YYEKEE (reference sequence). This CDR3 is 16 amino acids long. Germline trimming cut 2 bases from V and 10 bases from J; bases unmatched to any gene: 12. CDR3 sequence: CASSFGLAGVGEEQFF. The CDR3 bases are TGTGCCAGCAGCTTTGGGCTAGCGGGGGTAGGGGAGGAGCAGTTCTTC. The entire variable domain, with the rest obtained from reference TRBV5-5 and TRBJ2-1, is as follows: DAGVTQSPTHLIKTRGQQVTLRCSPISGHKSVSWYQQVLGQGPQFIFQYYEKEERGRGNFPDRFSARQFPNYSSELNVNALLLGDSALYLCASSFGLAGVGEEQFFGPGTRLTVL.

V gene TRBV28 combines with J gene TRBJ2-1; D is possibly TRBD2 (6 bases). The CDR3 runs to 16 residues. Germline assignment: CDR1 MDHEN and CDR2 SYDVKM. Trimming shortened V by 6 bases and J by 1 base, and 16 bases separated the two germline ends. The CDR3 bases are TGTGCCAGCAGAGGGCCCAGCGGGCAATCCTACAATGAGCAGTTCTTC. Translated: CASRGPSGQSYNEQFF. The full variable domain, with the rest looked up from reference TRBV28 and TRBJ2-1, is DVKVTQSSRYLVKRTGEKVFLECVQDMDHENMFWYRQDPGLGLRLIYFSYDVKMKEKGDIPEGYSVSREKKERFSLILESASTNQTSMYLCASRGPSGQSYNEQFFGPGTRLTVL.

CDR3 in amino acids: CASSKFVAGGADTQYF. CDR3 DNA sequence: TGTGCCAGCAGCAAATTCGTCGCGGGAGGGGCAGATACGCAGTATTTT. J is TRBJ2-3 and V is TRBV7-3, with TRBD2 matching 9 bases. Trimming at V came to 5 bases and at J to 4 bases, leaving 10 bases not matched to a gene. The germline V gene has CDR1 SGHTA and CDR2 FQGTGA. The CDR3 loop spans 16 amino acids.

The V and J genes are TRBV5-4 and TRBJ1-4; D ambiguous. This CDR3 contains 12 residues. The V end was cut by 5 bases, the J end by 4 bases, with 6 bases between. Per the germline V gene, CDR1 is SGHNT and CDR2 is YYREEE (reference sequence). CDR3 in amino acids: CASRFNNEKLFF. CDR3 in DNA: TGTGCCAGCAGATTCAATAATGAAAAACTGTTTTTT.

This clone was observed a handful of times. This chain connects TRBV18 to TRBJ2-2, with D tentatively TRBD2 (5 bases). The CDR3 length is 14 residues. Per the germline V gene, CDR1 is KGHSH and CDR2 is LQKENI. Trimming shortened V by 0 bases and J by 7 bases, and 9 bases separated the two germline ends. In DNA form, the CDR3 reads TGTGCCAGCTCACCACCGCAGCGGAGCGGGGAGCTGTTTTTT. Translating gives CASSPPQRSGELFF. Drawing the rest from reference TRBV18 and TRBJ2-2, the complete variable domain is NAGVMQNPRHLVRRRGQEARLRCSPMKGHSHVYWYRQLPEEGLKFMVYLQKENIIDESGMPKERFSAEFPKEGPSILRIQQVVRGDSAAYFCASSPPQRSGELFFGEGSRLTVL.